This TCR beta chain was sequenced in a study of blood T cell repertoires in COVID-19. Study overall: Whether acute or convalescent, the COVID-19 samples came from the United States, Italy and Spain. T cells, B-cell-depleted T cells, or PBMCs provided the cDNA or gDNA that served as material.

Data came from immunoSEQ multiplex PCR; TCRdb stores just in-frame clones and leaves some out. The table includes under 250,000 clones, over 70% detected once. Participants' reported clinical history set cohort assignment. Sequencing was performed on PBMCs or T cells enriched from blood (not recorded which). This sequence originates from a woman in her thirties who had been exposed to COVID-19.

The CDR3 is CASSATVAGGITGDTQYF. The CDR3, as DNA: TGCGCCAGCAGCGCTACAGTAGCGGGGGGGATCACAGGGGATACGCAGTATTTT. The chain joins TRBV5-1 to TRBJ2-3; TRBD2 matches at 11 bases. Germline V gene lookup returns CDR1 SGHRS and CDR2 YFSETQ. The CDR3 sequence is 18 residues long. The V and J ends lost 4 bases and 6 bases, in that order; junction bases with no gene match: 16.